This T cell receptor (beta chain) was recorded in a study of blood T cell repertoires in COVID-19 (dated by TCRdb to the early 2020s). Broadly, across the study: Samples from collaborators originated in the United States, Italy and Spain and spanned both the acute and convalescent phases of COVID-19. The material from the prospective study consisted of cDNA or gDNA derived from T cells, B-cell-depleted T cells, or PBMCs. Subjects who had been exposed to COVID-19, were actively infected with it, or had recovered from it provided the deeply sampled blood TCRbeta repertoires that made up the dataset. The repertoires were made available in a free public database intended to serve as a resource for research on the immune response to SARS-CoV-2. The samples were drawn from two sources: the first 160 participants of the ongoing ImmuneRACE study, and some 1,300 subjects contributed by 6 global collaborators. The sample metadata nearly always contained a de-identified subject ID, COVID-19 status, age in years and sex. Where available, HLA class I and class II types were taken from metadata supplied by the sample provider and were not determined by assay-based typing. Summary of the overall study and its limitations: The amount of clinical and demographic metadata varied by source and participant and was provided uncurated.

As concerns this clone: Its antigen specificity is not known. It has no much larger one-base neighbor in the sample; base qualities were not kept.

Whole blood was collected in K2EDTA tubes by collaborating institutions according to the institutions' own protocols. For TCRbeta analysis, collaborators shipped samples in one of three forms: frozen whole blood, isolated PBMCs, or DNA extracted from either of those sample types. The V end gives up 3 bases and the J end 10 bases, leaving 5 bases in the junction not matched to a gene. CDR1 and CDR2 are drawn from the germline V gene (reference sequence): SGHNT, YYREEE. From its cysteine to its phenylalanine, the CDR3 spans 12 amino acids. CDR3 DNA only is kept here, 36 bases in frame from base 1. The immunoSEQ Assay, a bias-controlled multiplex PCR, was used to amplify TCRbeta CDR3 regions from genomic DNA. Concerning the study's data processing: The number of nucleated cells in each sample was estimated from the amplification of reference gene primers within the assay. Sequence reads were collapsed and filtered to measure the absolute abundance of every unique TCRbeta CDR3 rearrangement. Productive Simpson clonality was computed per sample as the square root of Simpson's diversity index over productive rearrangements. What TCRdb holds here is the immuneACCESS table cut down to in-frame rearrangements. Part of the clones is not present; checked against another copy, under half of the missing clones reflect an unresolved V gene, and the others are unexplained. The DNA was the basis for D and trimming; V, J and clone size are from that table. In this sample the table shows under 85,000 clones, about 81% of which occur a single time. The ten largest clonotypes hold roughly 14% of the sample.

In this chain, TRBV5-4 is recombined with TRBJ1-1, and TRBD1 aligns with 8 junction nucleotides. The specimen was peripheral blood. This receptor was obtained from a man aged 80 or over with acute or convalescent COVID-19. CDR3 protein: CASSSYGQGAFF. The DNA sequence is TGTGCCAGCAGCTCCTATGGACAGGGAGCTTTCTTT.